The clone carrying this TCR beta chain was found many times. Its target is unknown. Three rounds of nested PCR, following a modified ARM-PCR protocol, produced the TCRbeta library. From the multiplex PCR reads, TCRdb called clonotypes with MiXCR, one entry per CDR3 protein. This sample has 85,000 to 130,000 distinct CDR3 sequences; roughly 60% occur once, and the top ten carry 15% to 20%. The sample originates from a study of tumor and adjacent non-tumor tissue in lung cancer. Study-level findings and limits: TCR diversity was significantly greater in tumor than normal lung tissue.

This sample's RNA came from whole unsorted tissue. The normal lung tissue was taken more than 3 cm from the tumor edge. The clonotype originates from a man aged 25-45 years with non-small cell lung cancer. The specimen sequenced was distant non-tumor lung tissue.

CDR3 sequence reads: CASSESIPEAFF. For the CDR3, the DNA is TGCGCCAGCAGTGAGTCGATCCCTGAAGCTTTCTTT. The J gene is TRBJ1-1, the V gene TRBV10-2, with D unresolved. Trimming pared 0 bases from V and 6 bases from J, leaving 5 bases between. CDR3 size: 12 residues. The V gene's germline CDR1 is WSHSY and CDR2 SAAADI.